This entry lists 9 T cell receptor beta chains sequenced from one sample in a study of shared clonotypes between healthy human individuals. Naive CD8 cells, CD45RO-negative and positively selected for CCR7, excluded terminally differentiated effector memory CD45RA+ cells. The assay was immunoSEQ multiplex PCR, and TCRdb's table has in-frame clones only and misses some. The table includes roughly 2 million clones, about 95% detected once. Sample: naive CD8+ T cells sorted from blood. The source is a man aged 18-30 years in good health.

The chain recombines TRBV4-1 with TRBJ2-7; D not resolved. V lost 2 bases to trimming and J lost 6 bases, with 11 bases between them. The CDR3 consists of 13 residues. Germline CDR1 reads MGHRA; CDR2 reads YSYEKL. CDR3 in DNA: TGCGCCAGCAGCCAACCCACCGGTTTCGAGCAGTACTTC. Protein sequence: CASSQPTGFEQYF.

This sequence joins TRBV12-1 and TRBJ2-2. TRBV12-1 is classified as a pseudogene. The CDR3 is 15 residues long. CDR3 loop: CASSFRQSNTGELFF. DNA for the CDR3: TGTGCCAGCAGCTTTCGGCAGTCGAACACCGGGGAGCTGTTTTTT.

The V and J genes are TRBV7-9 and TRBJ1-1; D ambiguous. The V end lost 1 base, the J end lost 7 bases, and 10 bases lay between the germline ends. This CDR3 has 13 residues. Germline loops: CDR1 SEHNR, CDR2 FQNEAQ (reference sequence). CDR3 region: CASSLDQAHEAFF. The CDR3 DNA reads TGTGCCAGCAGCTTAGACCAGGCCCATGAAGCTTTCTTT.

This clone was recorded once. CDR3 amino acids: CASSQDGTGATTDTQYF. DNA of the CDR3: TGCGCCAGCAGCCAAGATGGGACAGGGGCAACGACAGATACGCAGTATTTT. V and J are TRBV4-3 and TRBJ2-3, with 10 bases that match TRBD1. The CDR3 covers 17 residues. The junction had 6 bases not matched to a gene; V was cut back by 0 bases and J by 3 bases. Germline-derived CDR1 and CDR2 are LGHNA and YSLEER.

As to this clone: Other nucleotide sequences in the sample specify the same CDR3. The rearrangement links TRBV30 to TRBJ2-3, with D maybe TRBD1 (6 bases). This CDR3 region has 14 residues. CDR1 GTSNPN and CDR2 SVGIG come from the germline V gene (reference sequence). The ends were cut back, 2 bases at V and 3 bases at J, with 12 bases in the middle. The CDR3 loop is CAWSLAGTTDTQYF. The CDR3 DNA follows: TGTGCCTGGAGTTTAGCAGGGACAACAGATACGCAGTATTTT.

The chain couples TRBV29-1 to TRBJ1-3; D remains ambiguous. CDR3 length: 12 amino acids. Between the trimmed V and J ends, which lost 4 bases and 3 bases, there was a span of 7 bases. Germline CDR1 is SQVTM and CDR2 is ANQGSEA. As DNA, the CDR3 is TGCAGCGTTGCCGGGATTGGAAACACCATATATTTT. This translates into CSVAGIGNTIYF.

In its sample, this clone was seen once. The gene calls are TRBV10-1 and TRBJ2-1; D ambiguous. The germline gives CDR1 WNHNN, CDR2 SYGVQD (reference sequence). The length of the CDR3 is 15 residues. Between the trimmed V and J ends, which lost 0 bases and 2 bases, there was a span of 8 bases. Here the CDR3 reads CASSESGNPYNEQFF. CDR3 coding DNA: TGCGCCAGCAGTGAGTCTGGTAATCCCTACAATGAGCAGTTCTTC.

V and J are TRBV2 and TRBJ2-6; D possibly corresponds to TRBD1 (6 bases). V gave up 3 bases and J gave up 0 bases, with 9 bases separating them. This CDR3 is 16 amino acids long. Germline V gene lookup returns CDR1 SNHLY and CDR2 FYNNEI. CDR3 in DNA: TGTGCCAGCAGTGATAACAGGGACTCTGGGGCCAACGTCCTGACTTTC. Its protein is CASSDNRDSGANVLTF.

The chain joins TRBV19 to TRBJ1-1; weak D call: TRBD1 (5 bases). V lost 3 bases and J 5 bases, leaving 10 bases between the germline ends. The CDR3 runs to 13 residues. In germline, CDR1 is LNHDA, CDR2 SQIVND (reference sequence). The CDR3 protein is CASSMGRVTEAFF. The DNA for the CDR3 is TGTGCCAGTAGTATGGGCAGGGTTACTGAAGCTTTCTTT.